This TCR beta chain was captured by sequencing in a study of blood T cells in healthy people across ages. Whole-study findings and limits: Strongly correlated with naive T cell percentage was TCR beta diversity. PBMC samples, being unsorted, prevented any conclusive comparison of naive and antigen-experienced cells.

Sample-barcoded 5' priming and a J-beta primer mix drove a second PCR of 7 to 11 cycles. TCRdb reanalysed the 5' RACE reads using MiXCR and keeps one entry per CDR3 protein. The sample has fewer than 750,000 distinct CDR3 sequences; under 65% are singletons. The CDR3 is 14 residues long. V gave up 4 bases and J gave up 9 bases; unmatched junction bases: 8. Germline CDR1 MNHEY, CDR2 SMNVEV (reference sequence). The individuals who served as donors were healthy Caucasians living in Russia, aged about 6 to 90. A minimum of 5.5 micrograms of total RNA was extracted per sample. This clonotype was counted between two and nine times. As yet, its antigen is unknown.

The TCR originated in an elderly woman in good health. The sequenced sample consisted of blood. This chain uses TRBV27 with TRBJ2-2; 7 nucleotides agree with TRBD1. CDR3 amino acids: CASSSEGAPRELFF. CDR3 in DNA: TGTGCCAGCAGTTCAGAGGGGGCGCCCAGGGAGCTGTTTTTT.